This T cell receptor (beta chain) was captured in a study of Ad26.COV2.S vaccination and SARS-CoV-2 variants (dated by TCRdb to the early 2020s). Concerning the study at large: Donors in the vaccine arm were drawn from COV1001, a multicentre, randomized, double-blind, placebo-controlled phase I-IIa trial testing Ad26.COV2.S in healthy adults. TCRbeta repertoire sequencing was used to assess the specificity and breadth of SARS-CoV-2-reactive T cell receptors after Ad26.COV2.S vaccination. Ad26.COV2.S was administered intramuscularly at 5 x 10^10 or 1 x 10^11 viral particles, either as a single shot or as two shots given 56 days apart. Investigators did not know the trial group allocation while performing experiments and assessing outcomes. The TCR-sequenced set comprised approximately 30 samples: some 19 Ad26.COV2.S vaccine recipients, 5 placebo recipients and 8 SARS-CoV-2 convalescent individuals. Trial participants were randomized into five groups of five: low-dose or high-dose Ad26.COV2.S given once or twice, or placebo on both occasions. Here is what the overall study found, with its caveats: Comparable non-spike TCR breadth was observed between vaccine and placebo recipients, consistent with only spike being contained in the vaccine. Higher spike-specific TCR breadth was observed in Ad26.COV2.S recipients than in placebo recipients (P = 0.0014). The study was not powered to compare responses between vaccine doses or regimens. The authors noted that the TCR breadth and depth analyses may have underestimated total T cell responses. After vaccination, substantial breadth of spike-specific CD8+ and CD4+ T cell responses was reported.

The treatment or condition label, read with the paper, signifies: some 19 received Ad26.COV2.S at low or high dose, single or two shots; a few received placebo; per-sample allocation not given. For vaccine and placebo recipients, the sequenced repertoires came from samples collected on day 63 after the first injection. In Cohort 1b, about two dozen adults aged 18-55 years were enrolled at a single site in Boston, USA, between 29 July and 7 August 2020. Ad26.COV2.S was a replication-incompetent adenovirus type 26 vector expressing a prefusion-stabilized SARS-CoV-2 spike protein from the original Wuhan strain. A word on this clone: What antigen it recognizes has not been identified. Base qualities are not provided; no much larger clone lies one nucleotide away.

The CDR3 goes from the cysteine to the phenylalanine over 13 residues. Just the 39-base CDR3 DNA is kept, in frame starting at base 1. V trim: 10 bases; J trim: 4 bases; unmatched bases: 4. CDR1 and CDR2, per the germline V gene (reference sequence), are LNHDA and SQIVND. The immunoSEQ Assay was used to sequence TCRbeta CDR3 regions. After extraction, genomic DNA underwent amplification by bias-controlled multiplex PCR, followed by high-throughput sequencing. As for the authors' bioinformatics: Collapsing and filtering of sequences were performed to quantify the absolute abundance of each unique TCRbeta CDR3 region. T cell fraction was estimated by normalizing TCRbeta template counts to usable DNA, which was measured by amplifying reference genes present in all nucleated cells. Repertoire TCRs were annotated as SARS-CoV-2-specific by exact matching of V gene, CDR3 amino acid sequence and J gene to a known reactive TCR set. The reference SARS-CoV-2 TCR set was derived from MIRA and filtered for enrichment in COVID-19-positive ImmuneCODE repertoires, a step that removed public or cross-reactive TCRs. Drawing on the MIRA antigens, annotated TCRs were analysed further at the level of specific ORF or position within ORF. Breadth was defined as annotated unique rearrangements over total unique productive rearrangements; depth was the summed frequency of those rearrangements. Two-sided Wilcoxon rank-sum tests were used to compare TCR breadth between groups. The source is immuneACCESS, and TCRdb retained only in-frame sequences with V and J called. Part of the clones is not carried over; for the studies checked, unresolved V genes explain less than half of this, and the remainder is unexplained. Clone size and V and J calls were adopted from that table, with D and trimming inferred from the DNA. The sample table records about 350,000 clones; roughly 84% of these occur just once. The ten largest clones represent around 3.5% of the sample.

The V and J genes are TRBV19 and TRBJ2-2; 9 junctional bases match TRBD1. Material: peripheral blood, obtained in a trial of Ad26.COV2.S vaccine versus placebo. This clonotype originated in a person aged 18 to 59 who received the Ad26.COV2.S COVID-19 vaccine or a placebo. The DNA is TGTGCCACCGGACAGGGGAGCACCGGGGAGCTGTTTTTT. It encodes CATGQGSTGELFF.